What follows are 23 T cell receptor beta chains derived from one specimen sequenced in a study of cytomegalovirus exposure and HLA in healthy donors. Method: immunoSEQ multiplex PCR; TCRdb's copy keeps in-frame clones and lacks some. The table records some 88,000 clones, 96% of them present only once. The material sequenced was PBMCs. The origin of the receptors is a man aged 18 to 35 in good health and CMV-seronegative.

In nucleotides, the CDR3 is TGTGCCAGCTCACTAACAGGGGGTTGGGACTACGAGCAGTACGTC. Protein sequence: CASSLTGGWDYEQYV. The chain is built from TRBV18 and TRBJ2-7; 8 bases agree with TRBD1. This CDR3 comprises 15 residues. Looked up from germline, CDR1 is KGHSH and CDR2 is LQKENI. J lost 3 bases, V lost 4 bases, and 8 bases had no gene match.

V is TRBV28 and J is TRBJ2-7; D perhaps matches TRBD1 (6 bases). CDR1 MDHEN and CDR2 SYDVKM come from the germline V gene. The CDR3 covers 16 residues. V was pared by 7 bases and J by 5 bases, with 24 bases between. The CDR3 here is CASTFRATTGNDEQYF. For the CDR3, the DNA is TGTGCCAGCACTTTCCGCGCGACTACAGGGAATGACGAGCAGTACTTC.

The V gene is TRBV5-1, the J gene TRBJ2-2; 7 positions agree with TRBD1. Trimming at V came to 5 bases and at J to 3 bases, leaving 10 bases not matched to a gene. The CDR3 consists of 16 residues. Germline V gene data show CDR1 as SGHRS and CDR2 as YFSETQ. CDR3 amino acids: CASRPTGARDTGELFF. In DNA, the CDR3 is TGCGCCAGCAGACCTACAGGGGCTCGGGACACCGGGGAGCTGTTTTTT.

The chain links TRBV11-2 to TRBJ2-7, with 7 bases aligning to TRBD1. V dropped 4 bases and J dropped 3; count of bases not matched to a gene: 9. The CDR3 has 15 residues. Germline V CDR1 and CDR2: SGHAT, FQNNGV. In DNA, the CDR3 is TGTGCCAGCAGCTCAGGAACGACAGGGATCTACGAGCAGTACGTC. This gives the protein CASSSGTTGIYEQYV.

The chain links TRBV18 to TRBJ2-2, with a weak D call TRBD1 (6 bases). V lost 3 bases and J 3 bases, leaving 11 bases between the germline ends. The CDR3 sequence is 15 residues long. Germline values: CDR1 KGHSH, CDR2 LQKENI. The CDR3 nucleotides read TGTGCCAGCTCACCGACAGGTTCGGACACCGGGGAGCTGTTTTTT. Residues: CASSPTGSDTGELFF.

The chain recombines TRBV5-5 with TRBJ1-5; D is perhaps TRBD1 (6 bases). Germline assignment: CDR1 SGHKS and CDR2 YYEKEE (reference sequence). Trimming removed 2 bases at V and 6 bases at J, with 18 bases between. The CDR3 has 16 residues. The CDR3, as DNA: TGTGCCAGCAGCTTAGGGGAGGGGGGTAGAGGTCAGCCCCAGCATTTT. Its protein is CASSLGEGGRGQPQHF.

V gene TRBV29-1 combines with J gene TRBJ2-2; 8 nucleotides match TRBD1. From germline, CDR1 is SQVTM and CDR2 ANQGSEA. The CDR3 sequence is 17 residues long. Losses at the gene ends were 0 bases for V and 4 bases for J; bases not matched to a gene: 10. The CDR3 DNA sequence: TGCAGCGTTGAAGAGGCCGCAGGGGGCGCGAGCACCGGGGAGCTGTTTTTT. This sequence encodes CSVEEAAGGASTGELFF.

The chain uses TRBV5-6 and TRBJ2-2; a weak D match, TRBD2 (5 bases). The CDR3 extends over 14 amino acids. CDR1 is SGHDT and CDR2 is YYEEEE in the germline V gene. Deletions cut 6 bases from V and 8 bases from J, with 17 bases between. The CDR3 region is CASTLGLRTGELFF. The DNA for the CDR3 is TGTGCCAGCACCCTCGGACTGCGGACGGGGGAGCTGTTTTTT.

The chain couples TRBV27 to TRBJ1-1; 7 bases match TRBD1. V lost 4 bases, J lost 1 base, and 9 bases stayed unmatched. The germline V gene has CDR1 MNHEY and CDR2 SMNVEV (reference sequence). This CDR3 has 16 residues. CDR3 nucleotide sequence: TGTGCCAGCAGTTCCACCACGTACAGGGGGAACACTGAAGCTTTCTTT. Protein product: CASSSTTYRGNTEAFF.

V gene TRBV4-3 combines with J gene TRBJ1-5; the D is unclear. V was clipped by 1 base and J by 2 bases, with 6 bases between them. This CDR3 region has 14 residues. The V gene's germline CDR1 is LGHNA and CDR2 YSLEER. CDR3 nucleotides: TGCGCCAGCAGCCAAGCAGGCGGCAATCAGCCCCAGCATTTT. It encodes CASSQAGGNQPQHF.

V gene TRBV7-9 combines with J gene TRBJ2-7, with 12 bases lining up with TRBD2. This CDR3 region has 15 residues. The germline V gene encodes CDR1 SEHNR and CDR2 FQNEAQ (reference sequence). V shed 4 bases and J 3 bases; nucleotides not matched to a gene: 4. The CDR3 region has the DNA TGTGCCAGCAGCTGGGAGACTAGCGGGAGCTACGAGCAGTACTTC. Protein sequence: CASSWETSGSYEQYF.

This clone has a single count. The rearrangement uses TRBV5-4 and TRBJ2-7, with a tentative D call TRBD2 (5 bases). Trimming took off 3 bases at V and 4 bases at J, with 11 bases between the two ends. This CDR3 has 13 residues. Germline V gene sequence: CDR1 SGHNT, CDR2 YYREEE (reference sequence). CDR3 bases: TGTGCCAGCAGCTCGGAAGGACTGTACGAGCAGTACTTC. This gives the protein CASSSEGLYEQYF.

The CDR3 DNA reads TGCAGCGTTGAGTCAGGGGGAGATACGCAGTATTTT. Translation: CSVESGGDTQYF. The chain joins TRBV29-1 to TRBJ2-3; 7 bases match TRBD1. This CDR3 is 12 amino acids long. Germline CDR1 SQVTM, CDR2 ANQGSEA. J gave up 5 bases and V 3 bases, and 2 bases lay outside the gene matches.

V gene TRBV14 combines with J gene TRBJ1-1; 8 bases map to TRBD1. CDR1 is SGHDN, CDR2 FVKESK, per germline. The CDR3 is made up of 17 amino acids. Unmatched junction bases numbered 10, after V lost 3 bases and J lost 1 base. CDR3 in amino acids: CASSHWGGGQENTEAFF. As DNA, the CDR3 is TGTGCCAGCAGCCACTGGGGTGGGGGACAGGAGAACACTGAAGCTTTCTTT. Looking up the rest from reference TRBV14 and TRBJ1-1 gives the full variable domain: EAGVTQFPSHSVIEKGQTVTLRCDPISGHDNLYWYRRVMGKEIKFLLHFVKESKQDESGMPNNRFLAERTGGTYSTLKVQPAELEDSGVYFCASSHWGGGQENTEAFFGQGTRLTVV.

The J gene is TRBJ2-5, the V gene TRBV29-1; 7 bases match TRBD1. Germline trimming cut 5 bases from V and 7 bases from J; bases unmatched to any gene: 7. Per the germline V gene, CDR1 is SQVTM and CDR2 is ANQGSEA. CDR3 size: 12 residues. The CDR3 coding sequence is TGCAGCGTTCTGACAGGGATGTGGACCCAGTACTTC. Residues: CSVLTGMWTQYF.

The chain combines TRBV30 with TRBJ1-2; perhaps TRBD1 as D (6 bases). CDR1 GTSNPN and CDR2 SVGIG come from the germline V gene (reference sequence). The CDR3 extends over 13 amino acids. V was pared by 3 bases and J by 2 bases, with 10 bases between. CDR3 in DNA: TGTGCCTGGAGCGTTACAGGGAACTATGGCTACACCTTC. As protein: CAWSVTGNYGYTF.

In this sample, this clone turned up a few times. V and J are TRBV6-4 and TRBJ2-3, with 8 nucleotides matching TRBD2. Trimming cost V 3 bases and J 3 bases; bases outside gene matches: 2. Germline V gene data show CDR1 as MRHNA and CDR2 as SNTAGT. The CDR3 totals 14 residues. The CDR3 spells CASSEASGTDTQYF. CDR3 sequence (DNA): TGTGCCAGCAGTGAGGCTAGCGGGACAGATACGCAGTATTTT.

The chain is built from TRBV5-6 and TRBJ2-1; no reliable D call. The CDR3 has 15 residues. Germline V gene lookup returns CDR1 SGHDT and CDR2 YYEEEE. V gave up 0 bases and J gave up 8 bases, with 15 bases separating them. CDR3 in amino acids: CASSLAGRFVDEQFF. In nucleotides, the CDR3 is TGTGCCAGCAGCTTGGCCGGTCGGTTCGTAGATGAGCAGTTCTTC.

In this sample, this clone turned up a few times. The gene calls are TRBV4-1 and TRBJ2-3, with 8 bases identical to TRBD1. The V gene end was trimmed by 1 base and the J gene end by 4 bases; junction bases not matched to a gene: 10. Germline values: CDR1 MGHRA, CDR2 YSYEKL. The CDR3 covers 17 residues. The CDR3 loop reads CASSQVLTQGDPDTQYF. CDR3 sequence (DNA): TGCGCCAGCAGCCAAGTGTTGACACAGGGGGACCCAGATACGCAGTATTTT.

The rearrangement uses TRBV27 and TRBJ2-7; possible D gene TRBD2, 6 bases. The CDR3 covers 14 residues. CDR1 is MNHEY and CDR2 is SMNVEV in the germline V gene (reference sequence). Trimming removed 0 bases at V and 4 bases at J, with 10 bases between. CDR3 region: CASSLSISGYEQYV. In DNA form, the CDR3 reads TGTGCCAGCAGTTTATCGATTAGCGGTTACGAGCAGTACGTC.

The CDR3 DNA is TGCGCCAGCAGCTTGGGATTAGCGGGAGCGGAGACCCAGTACTTC. Translating gives CASSLGLAGAETQYF. The chain uses TRBV5-1 and TRBJ2-5; TRBD2 aligns across 9 bases. The J segment lost 5 bases and the V segment lost 0 bases, leaving 5 bases of the junction unmatched. This CDR3 has 15 amino acids. Germline V gives CDR1 SGHRS, CDR2 YFSETQ.

The chain is built from TRBV27 and TRBJ1-5, with TRBD1 matching over 8 bases. Trimming at V came to 5 bases and at J to 2 bases, leaving 11 bases not matched to a gene. This CDR3 has 17 amino acids. CDR1 is MNHEY, CDR2 SMNVEV, per germline (reference sequence). In nucleotides, the CDR3 is TGTGCCAGCAGTCAAGGGACAGGAGTCATTGGCAATCAGCCCCAGCATTTT. It yields the protein CASSQGTGVIGNQPQHF.

The chain combines TRBV4-1 with TRBJ2-2; 7 nucleotides align to TRBD2. Germline CDR1 reads MGHRA; CDR2 reads YSYEKL. The CDR3 extends over 16 amino acids. Trimming took 1 base from V and 0 from J; bases not matched to a gene: 2. In nucleotides, the CDR3 is TGCGCCAGCAGCCAAGGACTAGCAGCGAACACCGGGGAGCTGTTTTTT. It codes for CASSQGLAANTGELFF.